The present entry profiles one TCR beta chain with its context. The V end lost 8 bases, the J end lost 11 bases, and 18 bases lay between the germline ends. CDR3 length equals 13 residues. Germline V lookup: CDR1 MDHEN, CDR2 SYDVKM. The source of the sample is a study of cytomegalovirus exposure and HLA in healthy donors. Vbeta (60) and Jbeta (13) primers were used in the PCR. TCRdb's copy holds only in-frame clones and misses some; the assay was immunoSEQ multiplex PCR. The sample contains nearly 110,000 clones, roughly 80% of which appear only once. The chain joins TRBV28 to TRBJ1-4; D is ambiguous. This receptor was taken from a man aged 35 to 55 in good health and CMV-seronegative. Sequenced input: PBMCs. The CDR3 loop reads CASSDLTEPKLFF. CDR3 DNA: TGTGCCAGCTCGGATCTCACAGAACCTAAACTGTTTTTT.